A single sample gave rise to the 14 T cell receptor beta chains below, sequenced in a study of cytomegalovirus exposure and HLA in healthy donors. In the PCR, 60 Vbeta and 13 Jbeta primers were used. Method: immunoSEQ multiplex PCR; TCRdb's copy keeps in-frame clones and lacks some. The data show 160,000 or so clones, roughly 80% seen once. The sequenced sample was PBMCs. The receptors were sampled from a male donor in good health and CMV-seronegative.

This clone was seen repeatedly, ten times or more. The chain uses TRBV6-1 and TRBJ2-7; TRBD1 agrees at 12 bases. In germline, CDR1 is MNHNS, CDR2 SASEGT. There are 13 residues in the CDR3. Trimming at V came to 6 bases and at J to 6 bases, leaving 3 bases not matched to a gene. CDR3: CASSRDRGLEQYF. CDR3 DNA sequence: TGTGCCAGCAGCCGGGACAGGGGGCTCGAGCAGTACTTC.

J is TRBJ2-2 and V is TRBV6-5, with a tentative D call TRBD1 (6 bases). V was shortened by 6 bases and J by 3 bases, with 8 bases between the two germline ends. The CDR3 has 13 amino acids. Germline CDR1 and CDR2: MNHEY and SVGAGI. The CDR3 loop reads CASRHRDTGELFF. The CDR3 DNA follows: TGTGCCAGCAGGCACAGGGACACCGGGGAGCTGTTTTTT.

V gene TRBV9 combines with J gene TRBJ1-2, with 7 bases lining up with TRBD1. J was trimmed by 4 bases and V by 4 bases; bases with no gene match: 7. This CDR3 is built from 14 residues. Germline values: CDR1 SGDLS, CDR2 YYNGEE. CDR3 coding DNA: TGTGCCAGCAGCCCATCCGGGACAGTCTATGGCTACACCTTC. Its protein is CASSPSGTVYGYTF.

This clone has a single count. The chain uses TRBV28 and TRBJ2-5; 8 positions agree with TRBD1. This CDR3 contains 14 residues. Trimming took 5 bases from V and 5 from J; bases not matched to a gene: 7. CDR1 is MDHEN, CDR2 SYDVKM, per germline. The CDR3 region is CASSTGGFGETQYF. The CDR3 coding sequence is TGTGCCAGCAGTACAGGGGGGTTTGGGGAGACCCAGTACTTC.

The V and J genes are TRBV11-1 and TRBJ1-2, with 9 bases lining up with TRBD1. Losses at the gene ends were 6 bases for V and 0 bases for J; bases not matched to a gene: 8. The CDR3 spans 16 residues. Germline loops: CDR1 SGHAT, CDR2 FQDESV (reference sequence). CDR3 sequence (DNA): TGTGCCAGCAGTCGGACAGGGGCGGCTGCTAACTATGGCTACACCTTC. Protein sequence: CASSRTGAAANYGYTF.

The chain joins TRBV19 to TRBJ2-6; no definite D call. This CDR3 has 17 amino acids. Germline V lookup: CDR1 LNHDA, CDR2 SQIVND (reference sequence). V was trimmed by 3 bases and J by 1 base, leaving 13 bases between them. Here the CDR3 DNA reads TGTGCCAGTAGTATTAGCCCCTCGATTTCTGGGGCCAACGTCCTGACTTTC. It codes for CASSISPSISGANVLTF. Complete variable domain (other parts from reference TRBV19 and TRBJ2-6): DGGITQSPKYLFRKEGQNVTLSCEQNLNHDAMYWYRQDPGQGLRLIYYSQIVNDFQKGDIAEGYSVSREKKESFPLTVTSAQKNPTAFYLCASSISPSISGANVLTFGAGSRLTVL.

The chain combines TRBV19 with TRBJ2-2; 10 nucleotides line up with TRBD2. From germline, CDR1 is LNHDA and CDR2 SQIVND (reference sequence). With 7 bases clipped from V and 2 bases from J, the junction kept 7 bases outside the gene matches. The CDR3 is 16 residues long. This CDR3 is CASTVAGGINTGELFF. The CDR3 nucleotides are TGTGCCAGTACCGTAGCGGGAGGAATAAACACCGGGGAGCTGTTTTTT.

The gene calls are TRBV27 and TRBJ2-1; D ambiguous. Germline values: CDR1 MNHEY, CDR2 SMNVEV (reference sequence). This CDR3 region has 15 residues. V was pared by 5 bases and J by 0 bases, with 11 bases between. CDR3 loop: CASSLSSSSYNEQFF. The DNA of the CDR3 is TGTGCCAGCAGTCTTAGTTCGAGCTCCTACAATGAGCAGTTCTTC.

The genes are TRBV9 and TRBJ2-2, with TRBD2 matching 10 bases. This CDR3 is built from 18 residues. V dropped 0 bases and J dropped 4; count of bases not matched to a gene: 9. Germline loops: CDR1 SGDLS, CDR2 YYNGEE. The CDR3 is CASSVEPSGGASTGELFF. In DNA, the CDR3 is TGTGCCAGCAGCGTAGAGCCCAGCGGGGGGGCCTCCACCGGGGAGCTGTTTTTT.

This chain links TRBV27 with TRBJ2-1, with 9 bases that match TRBD1. Germline values: CDR1 MNHEY, CDR2 SMNVEV (reference sequence). With V trimmed by 5 bases and J by 5 bases, 4 bases remained unmatched. CDR3 length equals 14 residues. The CDR3 DNA sequence: TGTGCCAGCAGTGCGGGACAGGGTCACAATGAGCAGTTCTTC. Translated: CASSAGQGHNEQFF.

V and J are TRBV19 and TRBJ2-7; the D is unclear. Trimming stripped 2 bases from V and 3 bases from J, with 11 bases between. Germline CDR1 LNHDA, CDR2 SQIVND (reference sequence). This CDR3 has 14 amino acids. The CDR3 is CASSIRGRNYEQYF. The DNA for the CDR3 is TGTGCCAGTAGTATACGAGGCAGAAACTACGAGCAGTACTTC.

This rearrangement joins TRBV7-9 to TRBJ2-5; D unresolved. This CDR3 is built from 11 residues. V was pared by 7 bases and J by 2 bases, with 5 bases between. Per germline, CDR1 SEHNR and CDR2 FQNEAQ (reference sequence). As DNA, the CDR3 is TGTGCCAGCACCGTACAAGAGACCCAGTACTTC. Translation: CASTVQETQYF. The variable domain in full, completed from reference TRBV7-9 and TRBJ2-5, reads DTGVSQNPRHKITKRGQNVTFRCDPISEHNRLYWYRQTLGQGPEFLTYFQNEAQLEKSRLLSDRFSAERPKGSFSTLEIQRTEQGDSAMYLCASTVQETQYFGPGTRLLVL.

J is TRBJ2-3 and V is TRBV9; no firm D call. Between the trimmed V and J ends, which lost 5 bases and 5 bases, there was a span of 9 bases. This CDR3 region has 12 residues. Germline CDR1 reads SGDLS; CDR2 reads YYNGEE. CDR3 in DNA: TGTGCCAGCAGTCCTAACTTAGATACGCAGTATTTT. Its translation: CASSPNLDTQYF. Complete variable domain (other parts from reference TRBV9 and TRBJ2-3): DSGVTQTPKHLITATGQRVTLRCSPRSGDLSVYWYQQSLDQGLQFLIQYYNGEERAKGNILERFSAQQFPDLHSELNLSSLELGDSALYFCASSPNLDTQYFGPGTRLTVL.

V is TRBV18 and J is TRBJ2-7, with D possibly being TRBD1 (5 bases). The CDR3 spans 13 residues. V was cut by 1 base and J by 1 base, with 5 bases left in between. CDR1 is KGHSH, CDR2 LQKENI, per germline. CDR3 DNA sequence: TGTGCCAGCTCACCACAGGGGTCCTACGAGCAGTACTTC. It yields the protein CASSPQGSYEQYF.